These 20 T cell receptor beta chains originate from one sample sequenced in a study of control samples from healthy donors and cancer patients. The repertoire was sequenced with immunoSEQ multiplex PCR; TCRdb's copy has only in-frame clones and lacks some. The repertoire holds around 170,000 clones, 80% to 90% seen once, with nearly 5% in the top ten. The sample taken for sequencing was blood. These receptors were collected from a woman between 25 and 40 years old in good health.

This chain uses TRBV11-2 with TRBJ2-5, with unresolved D. CDR3 length: 13 residues. V was shortened by 7 bases and J by 2 bases, with 11 bases between the two germline ends. Germline CDR1 SGHAT, CDR2 FQNNGV. As DNA, the CDR3 is TGTGCCAGCACCCCCAACCGTCAAGAGACCCAGTACTTC. Protein sequence: CASTPNRQETQYF.

V usage is TRBV19 and J usage is TRBJ2-1; possible D gene TRBD2, 5 bases. The germline V gene has CDR1 LNHDA and CDR2 SQIVND (reference sequence). The ends were cut back, 5 bases at V and 7 bases at J, with 21 bases in the middle. The CDR3 sequence is 16 residues long. The CDR3 DNA sequence: TGTGCCAGTAGTGCCTTAACTAGTTTGGGCCGTAATGAGCAGTTCTTC. This encodes CASSALTSLGRNEQFF.

The chain carries TRBV9 and TRBJ2-2; TRBD1 is a possible D gene (6 bases). The V and J ends lost 3 bases and 1 base respectively, with 13 bases between them. This CDR3 has 16 residues. Germline V gives CDR1 SGDLS, CDR2 YYNGEE. CDR3 coding DNA: TGTGCCAGCAGCGCCTCAGGGGCTCGGAACACCGGGGAGCTGTTTTTT. It codes for CASSASGARNTGELFF.

The chain combines TRBV18 with TRBJ1-6; 7 bases are a match to TRBD1. The CDR3 covers 16 residues. J was trimmed by 5 bases and V by 5 bases; bases with no gene match: 9. The germline gives CDR1 KGHSH, CDR2 LQKENI. CDR3 sequence reads: CASSLTGPDDNSPLHF. The CDR3, as DNA: TGTGCCAGCTCATTGACAGGGCCTGACGATAATTCACCCCTCCACTTT.

Concerning this clone itself: Other DNA sequences in this specimen translate into the identical CDR3. Here the CDR3 reads CASSLPGPSGYTF. The CDR3 DNA is TGTGCCAGTAGCCTTCCTGGTCCCTCAGGCTACACCTTC. The gene calls are TRBV19 and TRBJ1-2; D not certain. Germline lookup yields CDR1 LNHDA and CDR2 SQIVND (reference sequence). This CDR3 contains 13 residues. V was cut by 6 bases and J by 8 bases, with 16 bases left in between.

The table lists this clone with a count of one. This sequence joins TRBV27 and TRBJ1-1, with TRBD1 as a possible D gene (6 bases). This CDR3 region has 16 residues. The germline V gene encodes CDR1 MNHEY and CDR2 SMNVEV (reference sequence). V gave up 2 bases and J gave up 4 bases, with 17 bases separating them. CDR3: CASSLRSVRGATEAFF. DNA for the CDR3: TGTGCCAGCAGTTTAAGGAGTGTTCGGGGGGCCACTGAAGCTTTCTTT.

This clone came up a few times. The chain combines TRBV6-2 or TRBV6-3 with TRBJ2-7; D possibly matches TRBD1 or TRBD2 (5 bases each). Germline CDR1 and CDR2: MNHEY and SVGEGT. Trimming cost V 2 bases and J 3 bases, with 11 bases left between them. The CDR3 sequence is 14 residues long. The CDR3 DNA reads as TGTGCCAGCAGTTACGAATCAGGGAGCTACGAGCAGTACTTC. Its translation is CASSYESGSYEQYF.

The V call is TRBV3-1 (or the pseudogene TRBV3-2), the J call TRBJ2-5; tentative D call: TRBD1 (6 bases). Germline V CDR1 and CDR2: LGHDT, YNNKEL (reference sequence). This CDR3 is built from 13 residues. V was clipped by 4 bases and J by 4 bases, with 10 bases between them. As DNA, the CDR3 is TGTGCCAGCAGCCCATACAGGGCAGAGACCCAGTACTTC. It specifies CASSPYRAETQYF.

The V call is TRBV29-1, the J call TRBJ1-1; maybe TRBD1 (5 bases). This CDR3 region has 13 residues. V shed 5 bases and J shed 1 base, with 11 bases lying between them. CDR1 is SQVTM, CDR2 ANQGSEA, per germline. The CDR3 DNA follows: TGCAGCGTTCAGACAGCTGCGAACACTGAAGCTTTCTTT. As protein: CSVQTAANTEAFF.

The chain is built from TRBV29-1 and TRBJ2-3; 11 bases match TRBD2. Per germline, CDR1 SQVTM and CDR2 ANQGSEA. The V segment lost 2 bases and the J segment 3 bases; nucleotides outside the gene matches: 7. This CDR3 is 16 amino acids long. DNA of the CDR3: TGCAGCGTTGAAATGGGGCTAGCGGGAGGTACAGATACGCAGTATTTT. It encodes CSVEMGLAGGTDTQYF.

In nucleotides, the CDR3 is TGCGCCAGCAGCCAAGATTTCAGGACTAGCGTTACCAAAAACATTCAGTACTTC. Translated: CASSQDFRTSVTKNIQYF. The J gene is TRBJ2-4, the V gene TRBV4-1; 9 bases map to TRBD2. The germline V gene encodes CDR1 MGHRA and CDR2 YSYEKL. This CDR3 contains 18 residues. The J segment lost 2 bases and the V segment lost 0 bases, leaving 8 bases of the junction unmatched.

This clone was observed a few times. The gene calls are TRBV7-8 and TRBJ2-2; 12 bases are shared with TRBD2. V dropped 4 bases and J dropped 4; count of bases not matched to a gene: 1. Germline V CDR1 and CDR2: SGHVS, FQNEAQ. The CDR3 consists of 15 residues. The CDR3 spells CASSSSGGGTGELFF. The CDR3 DNA sequence: TGTGCCAGCAGCTCTAGCGGGGGGGGCACCGGGGAGCTGTTTTTT.

The genes are TRBV19 and TRBJ2-1, with a tentative D call TRBD2 (5 bases). Trimming took 6 bases from V and 6 from J, leaving 18 bases between them. The CDR3 covers 15 residues. The germline gives CDR1 LNHDA, CDR2 SQIVND (reference sequence). DNA for the CDR3: TGTGCCAGTAGGAGGGCGGTATATCCCCCCAATGAGCAGTTCTTC. Translated: CASRRAVYPPNEQFF.

The V call is TRBV5-6, the J call TRBJ2-2; D is perhaps TRBD2 (5 bases). This CDR3 region has 17 residues. Germline CDR1 is SGHDT and CDR2 is YYEEEE. The V gene lost 7 bases and the J gene lost 7 bases, with 26 bases spanning the gap. The CDR3 DNA reads as TGTGCCAGCTCTTACTCAGCCGTCGGGCTAGCCGGCGGGGAGCTGTTTTTT. Its protein is CASSYSAVGLAGGELFF.

V is TRBV5-8 and J is TRBJ2-7; D is unresolved. CDR1 is SGHTS, CDR2 YDEGEE, per germline. The CDR3 covers 15 residues. The ends were cut back, 0 bases at V and 1 base at J, with 11 bases in the middle. Here the CDR3 DNA reads TGTGCCAGCAGCTTGGGACGCACTACTTCCTACGAGCAGTACTTC. Translated: CASSLGRTTSYEQYF.

The chain combines TRBV6-5 with TRBJ1-6; D ambiguous. The V end was cut by 6 bases, the J end by 3 bases, with 9 bases between. Looked up from germline, CDR1 is MNHEY and CDR2 is SVGAGI. This CDR3 contains 14 residues. This CDR3 is CASRREGYNSPLHF. The DNA of the CDR3 is TGTGCCAGCAGAAGGGAGGGCTATAATTCACCCCTCCACTTT.

Only one count was recorded for this clone. V usage is TRBV5-6 and J usage is TRBJ2-7, with 8 bases matching TRBD2. The V gene end was trimmed by 4 bases and the J gene end by 6 bases; junction bases not matched to a gene: 12. The CDR3 loop spans 15 amino acids. In germline, CDR1 is SGHDT, CDR2 YYEEEE. The CDR3 DNA reads TGTGCCAGCAGCCCTCGAGGGACTAGTTTTATCGAGCAGTACTTC. It yields the protein CASSPRGTSFIEQYF.

V gene TRBV9 combines with J gene TRBJ2-2, with D tentatively TRBD2 (5 bases). CDR1 SGDLS and CDR2 YYNGEE come from the germline V gene. V was cut by 4 bases and J by 1 base, with 20 bases left in between. This CDR3 spans 18 amino acids. DNA of the CDR3: TGTGCCAGCAGCTTCCGTCCAAGAGGGATAGAGAACACCGGGGAGCTGTTTTTT. This translates into CASSFRPRGIENTGELFF. Full variable domain (remainder filled in from reference TRBV9 and TRBJ2-2): DSGVTQTPKHLITATGQRVTLRCSPRSGDLSVYWYQQSLDQGLQFLIQYYNGEERAKGNILERFSAQQFPDLHSELNLSSLELGDSALYFCASSFRPRGIENTGELFFGEGSRLTVL.

The chain employs TRBV4-2 and TRBJ1-1; D is undetermined. Per the germline V gene, CDR1 is LGHNA and CDR2 is YNFKEQ. V was trimmed by 3 bases and J by 0 bases, leaving 14 bases between them. This CDR3 contains 16 residues. Here the CDR3 DNA reads TGTGCCAGCAGCCAGGGGTTGCGGAGCATGAACACTGAAGCTTTCTTT. Translated, it gives CASSQGLRSMNTEAFF.

This clone has a single count. The chain uses TRBV19 and TRBJ2-7; no clear D gene. Germline CDR1 is LNHDA and CDR2 is SQIVND (reference sequence). This CDR3 spans 12 amino acids. The ends were cut back, 5 bases at V and 3 bases at J, with 8 bases in the middle. The chain's CDR3 is CASSDWNYEQYF. CDR3 in DNA: TGTGCCAGTAGTGACTGGAACTACGAGCAGTACTTC.